This record concerns one TCR beta chain sequence. As yet, its antigen is unknown. Germline CDR1 reads SGHNT; CDR2 reads YYREEE (reference sequence). V was pared by 1 base and J by 6 bases, with 4 bases of the junction left unmatched. The CDR3 has 14 amino acids. This entry is derived from a study of STAT3 mutations in large granular lymphocyte leukemia. Overall study results and limits: In T-cell large granular lymphocyte leukemia, about half of patients showed multiple immunodominant subclonotypes.

Clones were read by immunoSEQ multiplex PCR, and TCRdb kept only the in-frame ones, dropping some. The repertoire holds some 10,000 clones, with 50% to 60% as singletons. The sequenced sample consisted of peripheral blood mononuclear cells. The TCR originated in a boy aged 5-17 years with T-cell large granular lymphocyte leukemia. Some clones in this sample may be carry-over from other donors' samples. The V gene is TRBV5-4, the J gene TRBJ2-3; 8 nucleotides agree with TRBD2. The CDR3 is CASSLPGGTDTQYF. The CDR3 coding sequence is TGTGCCAGCAGCTTGCCGGGAGGGACGGATACGCAGTATTTT.